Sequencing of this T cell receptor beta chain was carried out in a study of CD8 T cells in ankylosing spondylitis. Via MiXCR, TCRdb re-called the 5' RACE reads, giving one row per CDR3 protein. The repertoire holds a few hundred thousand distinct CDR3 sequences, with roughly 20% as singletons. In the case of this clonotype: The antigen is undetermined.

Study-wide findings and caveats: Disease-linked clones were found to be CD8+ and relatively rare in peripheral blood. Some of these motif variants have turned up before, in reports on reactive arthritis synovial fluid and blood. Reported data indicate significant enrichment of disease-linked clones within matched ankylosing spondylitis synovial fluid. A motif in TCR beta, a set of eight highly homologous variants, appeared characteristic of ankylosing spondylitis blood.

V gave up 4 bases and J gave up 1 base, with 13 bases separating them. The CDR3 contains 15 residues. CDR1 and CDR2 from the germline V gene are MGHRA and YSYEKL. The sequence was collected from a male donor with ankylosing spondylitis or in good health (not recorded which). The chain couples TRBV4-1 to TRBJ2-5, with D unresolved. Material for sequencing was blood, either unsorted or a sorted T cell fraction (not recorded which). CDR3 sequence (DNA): TGCGCCAGCAGCCCAATGGACGGAAGCCAAGAGACCCAGTACTTC. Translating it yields CASSPMDGSQETQYF.